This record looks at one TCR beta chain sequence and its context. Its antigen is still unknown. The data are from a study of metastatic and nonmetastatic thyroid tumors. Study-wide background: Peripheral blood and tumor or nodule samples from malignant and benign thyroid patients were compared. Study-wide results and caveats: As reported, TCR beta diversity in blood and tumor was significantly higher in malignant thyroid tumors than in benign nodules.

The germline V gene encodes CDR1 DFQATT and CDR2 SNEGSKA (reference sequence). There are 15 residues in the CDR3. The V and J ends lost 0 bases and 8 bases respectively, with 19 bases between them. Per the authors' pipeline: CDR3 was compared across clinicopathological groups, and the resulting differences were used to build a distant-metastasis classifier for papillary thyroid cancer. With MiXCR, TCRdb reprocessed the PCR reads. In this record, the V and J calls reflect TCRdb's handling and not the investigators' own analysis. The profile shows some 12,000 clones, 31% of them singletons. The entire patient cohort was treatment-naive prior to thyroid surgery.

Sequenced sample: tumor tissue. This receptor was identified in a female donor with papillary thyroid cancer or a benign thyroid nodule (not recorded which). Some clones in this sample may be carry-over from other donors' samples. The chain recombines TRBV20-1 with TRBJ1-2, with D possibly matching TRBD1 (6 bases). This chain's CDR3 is CSARDLGGGHLGYTF. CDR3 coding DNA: TGCAGTGCTAGAGATCTGGGGGGCGGGCATCTGGGCTACACCTTC.